Each of the 18 T cell receptor beta chains below was sequenced from the same sample in a study of cytomegalovirus exposure and HLA in healthy donors. This PCR relied on a set of 60 Vbeta primers and 13 Jbeta primers. The assay was immunoSEQ multiplex PCR, and TCRdb's table has in-frame clones only and misses some. This repertoire shows about 170,000 clones, roughly 85% found once; its top ten account for 1%. Sample: PBMCs. These receptor sequences come from a boy aged 2 to 10 in good health and CMV-seronegative.

The chain employs TRBV28 and TRBJ2-7; 7 bases are shared with TRBD1. V was clipped by 10 bases and J by 3 bases; unmatched bases: 6. Germline V gene lookup returns CDR1 MDHEN and CDR2 SYDVKM. This CDR3 has 12 residues. DNA of the CDR3: TGTGCCACCACGACAGGGAGCTACGAGCAGTACTTC. Translation: CATTTGSYEQYF.

This clone was detected once. The chain employs TRBV7-3 and TRBJ2-5; 7 nucleotides line up with TRBD2. The J call could be wrong; TRBJ2-7 is a better fit for the DNA end. The CDR3 loop spans 15 amino acids. Germline values: CDR1 SGHTA, CDR2 FQGTGA. The CDR3: CASSLGASGTYEQYF. CDR3 bases: TGTGCCAGCAGCTTAGGGGCTAGCGGTACCTACGAGCAGTACTTC.

The rearrangement links TRBV7-3 to TRBJ2-1; tentatively, D is TRBD1 (5 bases). In germline, CDR1 is SGHTA, CDR2 FQGTGA. CDR3 size: 13 residues. Trimming stripped 4 bases from V and 6 bases from J, with 10 bases between. CDR3 DNA: TGTGCCAGCAGCTCAGGGTCAGGCAATGAGCAGTTCTTC. Its translation: CASSSGSGNEQFF.

This clone was detected once. V usage is TRBV7-3 and J usage is TRBJ1-1, with a tentative D call TRBD1 (5 bases). V was shortened by 1 base and J by 1 base, with 10 bases between the two germline ends. The CDR3 has 15 residues. From germline, CDR1 is SGHTA and CDR2 FQGTGA. The CDR3 DNA follows: TGTGCCAGCAGCTTAATTGGGGGGGAGAACACTGAAGCTTTCTTT. This gives the protein CASSLIGGENTEAFF.

The rearrangement links TRBV25-1 to TRBJ2-5, with a weak D call TRBD1 (5 bases). V lost 2 bases to trimming and J lost 1 base, with 17 bases between them. The CDR3 spans 17 residues. CDR1 is MGHDK, CDR2 SYGVNS, per germline. Here the CDR3 reads CASSEDRIGAVQETQYF. CDR3 sequence (DNA): TGTGCCAGCAGTGAAGATCGTATTGGGGCAGTCCAAGAGACCCAGTACTTC.

V is TRBV5-1 and J is TRBJ1-4, with D possibly TRBD1 on 6 matching bases. Per germline, CDR1 SGHRS and CDR2 YFSETQ. V was cut by 1 base and J by 5 bases, with 9 bases left in between. This CDR3 has 14 residues. DNA for the CDR3: TGCGCCAGCAGCTTGCAGGGGCAGAATGAAAAACTGTTTTTT. It specifies CASSLQGQNEKLFF. The whole variable domain, filled in from reference TRBV5-1 and TRBJ1-4, reads KAGVTQTPRYLIKTRGQQVTLSCSPISGHRSVSWYQQTPGQGLQFLFEYFSETQRNKGNFPGRFSGRQFSNSRSEMNVSTLELGDSALYLCASSLQGQNEKLFFGSGTQLSVL.

This clone was seen a single time. The chain carries TRBV7-6 and TRBJ2-1; 8 nucleotides match TRBD2. The germline CDR1 and CDR2 sequences are SGHVS and FNYEAQ. The CDR3 runs 16 residues. The junction had 12 bases not matched to a gene; V was cut back by 4 bases and J by 7 bases. The CDR3 here is CASSSPRAGGGNEQFF. The CDR3 DNA follows: TGTGCCAGCAGCTCCCCTCGGGCGGGAGGAGGGAATGAGCAGTTCTTC.

The J gene is TRBJ1-1, the V gene TRBV7-2; 7 bases are a match to TRBD1. This CDR3 comprises 14 residues. Germline loops: CDR1 SGHTA, CDR2 FQGNSA. After removal of 5 bases from V and 0 bases from J, the junction contained 3 bases not matched to a gene. The CDR3 region is CASSRRGMNTEAFF. In DNA form, the CDR3 reads TGTGCCAGCAGCCGCAGGGGGATGAACACTGAAGCTTTCTTT.

This chain uses TRBV27 with TRBJ1-5; no definite D call. Germline V gene sequence: CDR1 MNHEY, CDR2 SMNVEV (reference sequence). The germline V and J ends were trimmed by 6 bases and 1 base, with 7 bases remaining between them. This CDR3 has 13 amino acids. The CDR3 DNA reads as TGTGCCAGCAGGACAAGGAGCAATCAGCCCCAGCATTTT. This sequence encodes CASRTRSNQPQHF.

CDR3 in DNA: TGTGCCAGCAGTTTTATGGGCGGGGAATCCACCGGGGAGCTGTTTTTT. Amino acid sequence: CASSFMGGESTGELFF. The chain has TRBV27 and TRBJ2-2, with D tentatively TRBD2 (6 bases). With 3 bases removed from V and 4 bases from J, the gap between germline ends came to 15 bases. From germline, CDR1 is MNHEY and CDR2 SMNVEV (reference sequence). There are 16 residues in the CDR3.

This clone was picked up a small number of times. V and J are TRBV15 and TRBJ1-1; the D is unclear. The CDR3 sequence is 13 residues long. Germline V gene data show CDR1 as LNHNV and CDR2 as YYDKDF (reference sequence). The V end was cut by 0 bases, the J end by 11 bases, with 13 bases between. The CDR3 protein is CATSRDGNSGAFF. The DNA of the CDR3 is TGTGCCACCAGCAGAGATGGTAACTCCGGGGCTTTCTTT.

This chain uses TRBV18 with TRBJ1-6; TRBD1 matches 7 bases. The ends lost 6 bases at V and 2 bases at J; junction bases unmatched: 4. This CDR3 contains 15 residues. Germline assignment: CDR1 KGHSH and CDR2 LQKENI. The CDR3 DNA is TGTGCCAGCTCGATCGGGACAGCCTATAATTCACCCCTCCACTTT. Protein product: CASSIGTAYNSPLHF. Together with reference TRBV18 and TRBJ1-6, the CDR3 gives the full variable domain: NAGVMQNPRHLVRRRGQEARLRCSPMKGHSHVYWYRQLPEEGLKFMVYLQKENIIDESGMPKERFSAEFPKEGPSILRIQQVVRGDSAAYFCASSIGTAYNSPLHFGNGTRLTVT.

In this sample, this clone turned up a few times. The V and J genes are TRBV5-1 and TRBJ2-7; 10 bases fit TRBD1. In germline, CDR1 is SGHRS, CDR2 YFSETQ. V shed 5 bases and J 8 bases; nucleotides not matched to a gene: 10. The CDR3 contains 14 residues. The DNA of the CDR3 is TGCGCCAGCAGTATACCGGGACAGGGGTTACAGCAGTACTTC. This translates into CASSIPGQGLQQYF.

The chain joins TRBV4-1 to TRBJ1-6; TRBD1 might be the D (5 bases). Trimming took 3 bases from V and 7 from J, leaving 19 bases between them. Germline values: CDR1 MGHRA, CDR2 YSYEKL. The CDR3 extends over 17 amino acids. The CDR3 loop reads CASSQPVTGPLNSPLHF. The CDR3 bases are TGCGCCAGCAGCCAGCCGGTTACAGGCCCCCTGAATTCACCCCTCCACTTT.

V is TRBV5-1 and J is TRBJ1-5; 7 nucleotides match TRBD1. Germline-derived CDR1 and CDR2 are SGHRS and YFSETQ. The V segment lost 1 base and the J segment 5 bases; nucleotides outside the gene matches: 3. This CDR3 is 14 amino acids long. CDR3 DNA: TGCGCCAGCAGCTTGAGACAGGGAGATCAGCCCCAGCATTTT. Amino acid sequence: CASSLRQGDQPQHF.

The CDR3 here is CASSNAGKSGNTIYF. DNA of the CDR3: TGTGCCAGCAGTAACGCAGGGAAGTCAGGAAACACCATATATTTT. V and J are TRBV6-6 and TRBJ1-3; possible D gene TRBD1, 5 bases. Trimming removed 5 bases from V and 4 bases from J, with 15 bases in between. The CDR3 runs to 15 residues. Germline V gene data show CDR1 as MNHNY and CDR2 as SVGAGI (reference sequence).

V is TRBV19 and J is TRBJ2-7; 9 nucleotides agree with TRBD2. The CDR3 extends over 17 amino acids. CDR1 is LNHDA, CDR2 SQIVND, per germline (reference sequence). The V segment lost 4 bases and the J segment 2 bases; nucleotides outside the gene matches: 12. The CDR3 DNA is TGTGCCAGTAGTAGGTCCATGCTAGCGGGATCGACCTACGAGCAGTACTTC. Protein product: CASSRSMLAGSTYEQYF.

The chain links TRBV11-2 to TRBJ1-6, with D perhaps matching TRBD1 (5 bases). CDR3 length: 15 residues. V was pared by 2 bases and J by 8 bases, with 13 bases between. Germline V gives CDR1 SGHAT, CDR2 FQNNGV. CDR3 coding DNA: TGTGCCAGCAGCTTAATGGCCAGGGAGGATTCACCCCTCCACTTT. This gives the protein CASSLMAREDSPLHF.